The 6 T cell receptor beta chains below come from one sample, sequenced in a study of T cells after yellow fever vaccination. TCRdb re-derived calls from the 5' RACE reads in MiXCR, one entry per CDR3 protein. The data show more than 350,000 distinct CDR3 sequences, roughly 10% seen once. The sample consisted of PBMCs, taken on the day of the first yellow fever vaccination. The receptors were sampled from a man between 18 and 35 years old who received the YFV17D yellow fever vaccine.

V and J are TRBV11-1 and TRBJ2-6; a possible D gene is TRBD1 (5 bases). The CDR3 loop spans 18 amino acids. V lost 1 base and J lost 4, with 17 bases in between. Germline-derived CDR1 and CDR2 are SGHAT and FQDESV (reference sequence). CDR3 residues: CASSLVGQESEGANVLTF. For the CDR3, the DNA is TGTGCCAGCAGCTTAGTGGGGCAGGAGTCGGAAGGGGCCAACGTCCTGACTTTC.

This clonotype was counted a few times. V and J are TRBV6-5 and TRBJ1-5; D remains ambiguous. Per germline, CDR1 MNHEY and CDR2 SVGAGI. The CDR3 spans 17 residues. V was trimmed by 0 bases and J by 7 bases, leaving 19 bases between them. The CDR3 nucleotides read TGTGCCAGCAGTTACTCGACGGGCCCCGGCCCGTCCCAGCCCCAGCATTTT. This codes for CASSYSTGPGPSQPQHF.

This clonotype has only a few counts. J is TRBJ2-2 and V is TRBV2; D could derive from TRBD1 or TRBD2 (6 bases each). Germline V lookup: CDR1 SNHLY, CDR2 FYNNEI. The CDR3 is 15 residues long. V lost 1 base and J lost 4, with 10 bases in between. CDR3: CASSEDGGLTGELFF. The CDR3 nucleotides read TGTGCCAGCAGTGAAGACGGGGGCCTCACCGGGGAGCTGTTTTTT. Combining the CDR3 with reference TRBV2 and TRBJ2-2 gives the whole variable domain EPEVTQTPSHQVTQMGQEVILRCVPISNHLYFYWYRQILGQKVEFLVSFYNNEISEKSEIFDDQFSVERPDGSNFTLKIRSTKLEDSAMYFCASSEDGGLTGELFFGEGSRLTVL.

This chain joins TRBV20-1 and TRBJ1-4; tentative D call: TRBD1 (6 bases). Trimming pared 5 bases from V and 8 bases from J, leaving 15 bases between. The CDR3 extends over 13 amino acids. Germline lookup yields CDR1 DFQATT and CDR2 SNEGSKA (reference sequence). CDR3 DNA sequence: TGCAGTGCTCCCCGGGACATGGAAGAAAAACTGTTTTTT. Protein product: CSAPRDMEEKLFF.

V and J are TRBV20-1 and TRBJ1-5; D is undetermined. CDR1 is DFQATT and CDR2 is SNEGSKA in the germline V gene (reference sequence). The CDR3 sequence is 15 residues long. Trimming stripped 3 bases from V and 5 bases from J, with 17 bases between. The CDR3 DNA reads TGCAGTGCTAGCGATGGGCAGCGAACTCATCAGCCCCAGCATTTT. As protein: CSASDGQRTHQPQHF.

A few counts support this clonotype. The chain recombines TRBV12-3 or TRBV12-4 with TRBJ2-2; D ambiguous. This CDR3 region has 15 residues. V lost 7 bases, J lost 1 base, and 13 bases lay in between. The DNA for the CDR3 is TGTGCCAGCACCGCGCTCGCGCAGAACACCGGGGAGCTGTTTTTT. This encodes CASTALAQNTGELFF.